This T cell receptor beta chain was retrieved from a study of T-cell memory formation after mild COVID-19. Study summary: Clustering of TCRs was largely donor specific. Broader study findings: Contracting CD8+ clones were enriched in EMRA, CD4+ mainly in CM and EM. Memory sampled before infection contained some responding clones, suggesting cross-reactive memory joined. Clones that contracted from day 15 to 85 had balanced CD4/CD8; later expanders were CD4+ biased.

Germline-derived CDR1 and CDR2 are LNHNV and YYDKDF (reference sequence). This CDR3 is 18 amino acids long. J lost 2 bases, V lost 0 bases, and 11 bases had no gene match. TCRdb analysed the 5' RACE reads with MiXCR anew, one entry per CDR3 protein. Of around 140,000 distinct CDR3 sequences in the sample, about 5.7% were seen once. This clonotype was observed a handful of times. Antigen unknown. The specimen sequenced was PBMCs or a T cell subset sorted from them (not recorded which). This clonotype was sampled from an adult woman who had mild COVID-19 (a few samples of this study predate the infection). Cell type and time point are not known. The chain has TRBV15 and TRBJ2-5, with TRBD2 matching over 8 bases. CDR3 amino acids: CATSRDRAGGAWQETQYF. The CDR3 coding sequence is TGTGCCACCAGCAGAGATCGGGCCGGGGGGGCCTGGCAAGAGACCCAGTACTTC.